A selection of T cell receptor beta chains follows, all from one sample in a study of blood T cell repertoires in COVID-19. Assay used: immunoSEQ multiplex PCR; TCRdb lists only in-frame clones, some missing. Among 300,000 to 400,000 clones listed, 80% to 90% were seen once. Material for sequencing was peripheral blood. The receptors stem from a woman in her sixties or seventies with COVID-19, enrolled during active disease. Both conserved end residues are part of each CDR3. A D gene is named only where the DNA matches it firmly. Size tells how often a clone was seen (once, few, many) or the class of an expanded clone, and some rows leave it out.

-,TRBJ2-7,TRBV7-9,TRBD1,TGTGCCAGCAGCTCAGGGGGCAGCTCCTACGAGCAGTACTTC,CASSSGGSSYEQYF
-,TRBJ1-3,TRBV9,-,TGTGCCAGCAGCGCCCCCCGGGGAGGACGACACTCTGGAAACACCATATATTTT,CASSAPRGGRHSGNTIYF
-,TRBJ1-1,TRBV6-5,-,TGTGCCAGCAGTTCTACGGGGGGCACTGAAGCTTTCTTT,CASSSTGGTEAFF
-,TRBJ2-3,TRBV19,-,TGTGCCAGTAGTATAGATCGTCGACTACCGCAGTATTTT,CASSIDRRLPQYF
-,TRBJ1-2,TRBV27,TRBD1,TGTGCCAGCAGTGTGGCAGGGGGCGATGGCTACACCTTC,CASSVAGGDGYTF
-,TRBJ2-7,TRBV7-9,-,TGTGCCAGCAGCTTAGGAGTCCTCTTCTCCTACGAGCAGTACTTC,CASSLGVLFSYEQYF
-,TRBJ1-2,TRBV7-2,-,TGTGCCAGCAGCTTTAGTCAGGGGTCGGTCTATGGCTACACCTTC,CASSFSQGSVYGYTF
-,TRBJ1-1,TRBV18,-,TGTGCCAGCTCACAAACGTCACCAGGCCCGAACACTGAAGCTTTCTTT,CASSQTSPGPNTEAFF
-,TRBJ1-2,TRBV5-1,-,TGCGCCAGCAGCTACTCCCCCGACAGGCTCGCTAACTATGGCTACACCTTC,CASSYSPDRLANYGYTF
once,TRBJ2-3,TRBV2,TRBD2,TGTGCCAGCAGACGAAACCGACTAGCCCTGACAGATACGCAGTATTTT,CASRRNRLALTDTQYF
-,TRBJ1-4,TRBV4-1,-,TGCGCCAGCAGCTCCGGGGGGGCGGAACTGTTTTTT,CASSSGGAELFF
many,TRBJ2-3,TRBV19,-,TGTGCCAGTAGATCAGGAAATGGGGATACGCAGTATTTT,CASRSGNGDTQYF
-,TRBJ1-5,TRBV3-1/TRBV3-2,-,TGTGCCAGCAGCCAAGGGCCCCAGGGGAATCAGCCCCAGCATTTT,CASSQGPQGNQPQHF
-,TRBJ2-5,TRBV29-1,-,TGCAGCGTTGGAGGCTACCAAGAGACCCAGTACTTC,CSVGGYQETQYF
-,TRBJ2-7,TRBV19,TRBD1,TGTGCCAGTAGTGTAGGCGCGGGACAGGGATACTACGAGCAGTACTTC,CASSVGAGQGYYEQYF
-,TRBJ1-6,TRBV7-8,-,TGTGCCAGCAGCTTATCCGACAGCGATTCACCCCTCCACTTT,CASSLSDSDSPLHF
-,TRBJ2-1,TRBV7-9,-,TGTGCCAGCAGCCCCCGGAAGGGGGAGTCCTACAATGAGCAGTTCTTC,CASSPRKGESYNEQFF
-,TRBJ2-3,TRBV6-1,TRBD2,TGTGCCAGCAGTGCGCTAGCGGGGGTGCTAGGGGGAGATACGCAGTATTTT,CASSALAGVLGGDTQYF
few,TRBJ1-1,TRBV6-2/TRBV6-3,-,TGTGCCAGCAGTAACACAGCGAACACTGAAGCTTTCTTT,CASSNTANTEAFF
once,TRBJ1-4,TRBV19,-,TGTGCCAGTAGATTTTGGGGAGCAACTAATGAAAAACTGTTTTTT,CASRFWGATNEKLFF
-,TRBJ2-7,TRBV27,TRBD2,TGTGCCAGCAGGGGACTAGCGGGGGGCCCCCACGAGCAGTACTTC,CASRGLAGGPHEQYF
-,TRBJ2-5,TRBV5-1,TRBD2,TGCGCCAGCAGTTTGGCCGTAGCGGGGGGTCAAGAGACCCAGTACTTC,CASSLAVAGGQETQYF
-,TRBJ1-1,TRBV30,-,TGTGCCTGGTTCGAGTACACTGAAGCTTTCTTT,CAWFEYTEAFF
-,TRBJ2-7,TRBV4-1,-,TGCGCCAGCAGCCAAGGATTGGGCAGCTACGAGCAGTACTTC,CASSQGLGSYEQYF
-,TRBJ2-3,TRBV5-8,TRBD1,TGTGCCAGCAGCTTGGGGGGACAGGTATCAGATACGCAGTATTTT,CASSLGGQVSDTQYF
-,TRBJ1-2,TRBV30,TRBD1,TGTGCCTGGAGTGGGGGGACAGGCTATGGCTACACCTTC,CAWSGGTGYGYTF
-,TRBJ1-1,TRBV14,-,TGTGCCAGCAGCCAAGACAGGTGGAACACTGAAGCTTTCTTT,CASSQDRWNTEAFF
-,TRBJ1-1,TRBV6-5,-,TGTGCCAGCAGGGGGGCAGGGGCTTTTGACACTGAAGCTTTCTTT,CASRGAGAFDTEAFF
-,TRBJ1-1,TRBV6-5,TRBD1,TGTGCAACGGGGGGGACAGGGCCCATGAACACTGAAGCTTTCTTT,CATGGTGPMNTEAFF
-,TRBJ2-2,TRBV7-2,-,TGTGCCAGCAGCTTCGGGGGCACCGGGGAGCTGTTTTTT,CASSFGGTGELFF
-,TRBJ2-7,TRBV4-3,-,TGCGCCAGCAGCCAAGATCGAGGCTTTATCTCCTACGAGCAGTACTTC,CASSQDRGFISYEQYF